This TCR beta chain comes out of a study of OX40 agonist ivuxolimab in advanced cancers. The overall study: Patients achieving partial responses numbered three: one hepatocellular carcinoma case and two cutaneous melanoma cases.

As to this clone: Its antigen remains unknown.

Libraries were prepared by immunoSEQ multiplex PCR; TCRdb keeps only in-frame clonotypes and omits some of them. The sample contains fewer than 100,000 clones, around 92% of which appear only once. Study-wide results and caveats: Normalized T-cell clonal expansion was also low in a subset of nonresponders. Within 6 weeks, CD4+ and CD8+ blood T cells expanded clonally at 0.1 to 3.0 mg/kg. Among expanded peripheral T cells, antigen specificity went undetermined.

The origin of this receptor is an adult with an advanced solid tumor such as melanoma, head and neck, liver or kidney cancer. The sample was CD4+ or CD8+ T cells sorted from blood, taken in a trial of the OX40 agonist ivuxolimab.

This CDR3 reads CASSLATSGLSGTGELFF. The CDR3 DNA follows: TGCGCCAGCAGCTTGGCGACTAGCGGGCTCAGTGGTACCGGGGAGCTGTTTTTT. This chain uses TRBV5-1 with TRBJ2-2; 10 bases align to TRBD2. V was pared by 0 bases and J by 5 bases, with 10 bases of the junction left unmatched. CDR3 length: 18 residues. Germline V gives CDR1 SGHRS, CDR2 YFSETQ.